The subject of this entry is one T cell receptor beta chain. Germline is not matched at one junction end, which may reflect a read error. The table came from immunoSEQ multiplex PCR; TCRdb's copy has only in-frame clones and leaves some out. This sample has 32,000 or so clones, with roughly nine tenths found just once. CDR3 length equals 17 residues. Per the germline V gene, CDR1 is SSHAT and CDR2 is FNYEAQ (reference sequence). The sample originates from a study of T cell changes during pregnancy in multiple sclerosis. Here the sequenced sample was CD4+ T cells from peripheral blood mononuclear cells, taken in the third trimester of pregnancy. The TCR sequence derives from a female donor in good health, enrolled as a control in a pregnancy study. The genes are TRBV7-7 and TRBJ2-3, with 7 positions matching TRBD2. DNA of the CDR3: TGTGCTAGCAGCTCTCACTTTTCAGCGGGAATGGGAGATACGCAGTATTTT. Protein product: CASSSHFSAGMGDTQYF.